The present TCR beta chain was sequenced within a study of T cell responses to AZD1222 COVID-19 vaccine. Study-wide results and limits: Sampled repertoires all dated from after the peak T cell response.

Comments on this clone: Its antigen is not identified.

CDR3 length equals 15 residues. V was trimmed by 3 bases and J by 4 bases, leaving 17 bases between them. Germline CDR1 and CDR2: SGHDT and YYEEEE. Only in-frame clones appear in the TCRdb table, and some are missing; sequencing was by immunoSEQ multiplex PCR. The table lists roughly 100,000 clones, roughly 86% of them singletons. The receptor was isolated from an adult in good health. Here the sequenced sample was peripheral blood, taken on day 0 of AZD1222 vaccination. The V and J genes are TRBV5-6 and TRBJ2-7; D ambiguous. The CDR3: CASSSGRPSFYEQYF. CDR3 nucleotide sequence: TGTGCCAGCAGCTCGGGCCGACCGTCCTTTTACGAGCAGTACTTC.